This T cell receptor beta chain originates from a study of blood T cell repertoires in COVID-19. Study background: Sources were T cells, B-cell-depleted T cells, or PBMCs; the material itself was cDNA or gDNA.

Per germline, CDR1 SQVTM and CDR2 ANQGSEA. V shed 7 bases and J shed 0 bases, with 10 bases lying between them. The CDR3 has 12 amino acids. Per the study methods: Reference gene primer amplification yielded estimated nucleated cell counts. TCRdb's copy holds only in-frame clones and misses some; the assay was immunoSEQ multiplex PCR. That table furnishes V, J and clone size, whereas the DNA furnished D and trimming. The table lists about 210,000 clones, under 95% of them singletons, with roughly 1.2% in the top ten. The chain is built from TRBV29-1 and TRBJ2-7, with TRBD2 as a possible D gene (6 bases). This TCR was sampled from a man aged 25-45 years with acute or convalescent COVID-19. Sample: peripheral blood. CDR3 nucleotide sequence: TGCAGCGCCGGGGGAGACTCCTACGAGCAGTACTTC. This encodes CSAGGDSYEQYF.